The source of this T cell receptor beta chain is a study of memory B cells and T cells in multiple sclerosis. Whole-study results and caveats: Shared clonotype counts depended on differing compartment clone-set sizes and were normalized.

Using immunoSEQ multiplex PCR, the repertoire was profiled, and TCRdb retains in-frame clones only, with some absent. The data hold fewer than 40,000 clones, with more than 70% observed a single time. V was clipped by 4 bases and J by 5 bases; unmatched bases: 7. The CDR3 runs 16 residues. The germline gives CDR1 LGHNA, CDR2 YNFKEQ. As for this clone: Its antigen is unknown.

Stimulus-free culture yielded autoproliferating CFSE-dim and non-proliferating CFSE-high T cells, each sequenced separately. Replicate wells were pooled after more than 6 days of stimulus-free culture of 40 million to 65 million CFSE-labeled PBMCs. The specimen sequenced was PBMCs from blood kept in culture. The receptor was derived from a human donor with multiple sclerosis. The rearrangement joins TRBV4-2 to TRBJ2-2; TRBD2 matches at 10 bases. CDR3 nucleotide sequence: TGTGCCAGCAGCCCTCGGGCTAGCGGGAGTACCGGGGAGCTGTTTTTT. Translation gives CASSPRASGSTGELFF.